This paragraph reports one TCR beta chain. The antigen is undetermined. Clones were sequenced by immunoSEQ multiplex PCR, and TCRdb holds only the in-frame ones, with some missing. The sample holds 15,000 to 20,000 clones, 40% to 55% seen once. In the mixed lymphocyte reaction, cells were cocultured for 5 to 6 days at 37°C. Labelling reagents were assigned as CFSE for responder PBMCs and Violet Dye for stimulator PBMCs, which were mixed 1:1. The CDR3 is 16 residues long. Germline V lookup: CDR1 WNHNN, CDR2 SYGVQD (reference sequence). V was clipped by 4 bases and J by 8 bases; unmatched bases: 11. This sample stems from a study of siplizumab effects on memory and regulatory T cells.

The source is a human donor in good health; the cells came from an allogeneic mixed lymphocyte reaction. This chain uses TRBV10-1 with TRBJ2-1; 10 bases line up with TRBD2. Sequenced sample: CFSE-low (dividing) CD4+ T cells sorted from an allogeneic mixed lymphocyte reaction. Here the CDR3 DNA reads TGCGCCAGCAGTGGAAGAGCGGGGGGGCCTTTGGATGAGCAGTTCTTC. Residues: CASSGRAGGPLDEQFF.